This T cell receptor beta chain was captured in a study of CD8+ T cells in alopecia areata. This clone was detected a few times. The identical CDR3 is also encoded by other nucleotide sequences in the sample. After isolation, RNA underwent reverse transcription to generate cDNA as the sequencing template. The data were produced by immunoSEQ multiplex PCR, yet TCRdb's version contains in-frame clones alone and is incomplete. Here the sample spans about 280,000 clones, 58% being singletons. Germline V gene sequence: CDR1 SQVTM, CDR2 ANQGSEA. The CDR3 is made up of 12 amino acids. V gave up 3 bases and J gave up 1 base, with 6 bases separating them. Treatment denoted: oral pan-JAK inhibitor, 5-10 mg twice daily.

This sample comprised CD4+ T cells sorted from blood, obtained at week 24, from a patient treated with tofacitinib. This receptor was identified in a human donor with alopecia areata. The chain couples TRBV29-1 to TRBJ1-1; D gene uncertain. The CDR3 DNA is TGCAGCGTTGACAGGAAGAACACTGAAGCTTTCTTT. As protein: CSVDRKNTEAFF.